The 10 T cell receptor beta chains below come from one sample, sequenced in a study of blood T cell repertoires in COVID-19. TCRdb's table, derived via immunoSEQ multiplex PCR, lists solely in-frame clones and lacks some. The sample holds about 160,000 clones, around 83% seen once. Source material: peripheral blood. The receptor source for this set is a man aged 35 to 55 with acute or convalescent COVID-19.

V is TRBV15 and J is TRBJ2-1, with 9 bases identical to TRBD2. CDR1 LNHNV and CDR2 YYDKDF come from the germline V gene (reference sequence). The ends lost 0 bases at V and 6 bases at J; junction bases unmatched: 12. The CDR3 runs 18 residues. This CDR3 is CATSRDLLAGLRSNEQFF. Written as DNA, the CDR3 is TGTGCCACCAGCAGAGATCTCCTAGCGGGGCTCCGGTCCAATGAGCAGTTCTTC.

The chain links TRBV25-1 to TRBJ1-6; a weak D match, TRBD1 (6 bases). Between the trimmed V and J ends, which lost 4 bases and 8 bases, there was a span of 15 bases. This CDR3 contains 15 residues. The germline CDR1 and CDR2 sequences are MGHDK and SYGVNS. CDR3 DNA: TGTGCCAGCAGTGGCCACCGGGACACACATTCACCCCTCCACTTT. Translated, it gives CASSGHRDTHSPLHF.

V and J are TRBV30 and TRBJ1-1; possible D gene TRBD1, 6 bases. CDR3 length: 14 amino acids. CDR1 is GTSNPN and CDR2 is SVGIG in the germline V gene (reference sequence). The germline V and J ends were trimmed by 0 bases and 4 bases, with 12 bases remaining between them. The CDR3 DNA reads TGTGCCTGGAGTGTCGATCCAGGGGTCACTGAAGCTTTCTTT. This gives the protein CAWSVDPGVTEAFF.

This chain connects TRBV5-1 to TRBJ2-3; D may be TRBD2 (7 bases). Deletions cut 0 bases from V and 6 bases from J, with 14 bases between. The CDR3 is made up of 15 amino acids. Germline assignment: CDR1 SGHRS and CDR2 YFSETQ. The CDR3 loop reads CASSLDGGLADTQYF. The DNA of the CDR3 is TGCGCCAGCAGCTTGGACGGGGGGCTAGCGGATACGCAGTATTTT. The entire variable domain, with the rest obtained from reference TRBV5-1 and TRBJ2-3, is as follows: KAGVTQTPRYLIKTRGQQVTLSCSPISGHRSVSWYQQTPGQGLQFLFEYFSETQRNKGNFPGRFSGRQFSNSRSEMNVSTLELGDSALYLCASSLDGGLADTQYFGPGTRLTVL.

This clone was counted a single time. V gene TRBV11-2 combines with J gene TRBJ2-1; maybe TRBD2 (6 bases). Germline V CDR1 and CDR2: SGHAT, FQNNGV. The CDR3 consists of 16 residues. V gave up 0 bases and J gave up 4 bases, with 13 bases separating them. In DNA, the CDR3 is TGTGCCAGCAGCTTAGATACTGGCGGGGTTTACAATGAGCAGTTCTTC. This codes for CASSLDTGGVYNEQFF.

The CDR3 DNA is TGTGCCAGCAGCTTAGGAGCAGGCCCAGGCTACGAGCAGTACTTC. Its protein product is CASSLGAGPGYEQYF. This sequence joins TRBV7-6 and TRBJ2-7; D not resolved. The V end was cut by 1 base, the J end by 3 bases, with 13 bases between. This CDR3 contains 15 residues. The germline gives CDR1 SGHVS, CDR2 FNYEAQ. Variable domain in full (rest from reference TRBV7-6 and TRBJ2-7): GAGVSQSPRYKVTKRGQDVALRCDPISGHVSLYWYRQALGQGPEFLTYFNYEAQQDKSGLPNDRFSAERPEGSISTLTIQRTEQRDSAMYRCASSLGAGPGYEQYFGPGTRLTVT.

This CDR3 is CASSATPSGGAYNEQFF. CDR3 DNA sequence: TGCGCCAGCAGCGCAACCCCTAGCGGGGGGGCCTACAATGAGCAGTTCTTC. The chain has TRBV5-1 and TRBJ2-1; TRBD2 matches 12 bases. Germline assignment: CDR1 SGHRS and CDR2 YFSETQ. The V segment lost 4 bases and the J segment 2 bases; nucleotides outside the gene matches: 7. There are 17 residues in the CDR3.

The chain employs TRBV18 and TRBJ2-3; 11 bases line up with TRBD2. With 3 bases clipped from V and 2 bases from J, the junction kept 10 bases outside the gene matches. CDR1 is KGHSH and CDR2 is LQKENI in the germline V gene. This CDR3 has 18 amino acids. CDR3 DNA: TGTGCCAGCTCACCTAGGGCAACTAGCGGGGGATTCACAGATACGCAGTATTTT. As protein: CASSPRATSGGFTDTQYF.

The chain joins TRBV9 to TRBJ1-6, with 8 bases matching TRBD1. Germline CDR1 and CDR2: SGDLS and YYNGEE. The CDR3 runs to 14 residues. Trimming took 5 bases from V and 5 from J; bases not matched to a gene: 3. The CDR3 coding sequence is TGTGCCAGCAGGGGACAGGCTAATAATTCACCCCTCCACTTT. Translation: CASRGQANNSPLHF. Combining the CDR3 with reference TRBV9 and TRBJ1-6 gives the whole variable domain DSGVTQTPKHLITATGQRVTLRCSPRSGDLSVYWYQQSLDQGLQFLIQYYNGEERAKGNILERFSAQQFPDLHSELNLSSLELGDSALYFCASRGQANNSPLHFGNGTRLTVT.

This clone was detected once. In nucleotides, the CDR3 is TGTGCCAGCAGTCCTGACAGAACAGTAGTCTCTGGAAACACCATATATTTT. Amino acid sequence: CASSPDRTVVSGNTIYF. The V gene is TRBV5-4, the J gene TRBJ1-3; TRBD1 might be the D (5 bases). CDR3 length: 17 residues. Trimming took 5 bases from V and 0 from J, leaving 18 bases between them. Looked up from germline, CDR1 is SGHNT and CDR2 is YYREEE (reference sequence).